Listed below are T cell receptor beta chains from one sample, sequenced in a study of cytomegalovirus exposure and HLA in healthy donors. Using immunoSEQ multiplex PCR, the repertoire was profiled, and TCRdb retains in-frame clones only, with some absent. The sample holds some 200,000 clones, roughly 84% seen once. Specimen: PBMCs. These receptors all stem from a man aged 50-59 years in good health and CMV-seronegative. CDR3s include the opening cysteine and the closing phenylalanine or tryptophan. Each record gives: D gene, V gene, J gene, CDR3 protein. D genes are given only for firm matches.

TRBD2	TRBV11-2	TRBJ2-7	CASSLSQREGYEQYF
NA	TRBV14	TRBJ2-1	CASSQDGGRGIYNEQFF
NA	TRBV10-1	TRBJ2-5	CASSAWQGRTQYF
NA	TRBV5-5	TRBJ2-2	CASNTAAGTGELFF
NA	TRBV20-1	TRBJ2-5	CSVPSYETQYF
TRBD2	TRBV4-1	TRBJ2-1	CASSQDVAGGMSEQFF
NA	TRBV6-1	TRBJ1-1	CASSEVVPRSLGFF
NA	TRBV29-1	TRBJ1-1	CSAEGRDGGRAEAFF
TRBD2	TRBV4-1	TRBJ2-1	CASSASGSHDNEQFF
NA	TRBV11-2	TRBJ1-1	CASSRRANTEAFF
NA	TRBV28	TRBJ1-5	CASSSSYSNQPQHF
NA	TRBV5-1	TRBJ1-1	CASSSLQGGGMNTEAFF
TRBD1	TRBV10-3	TRBJ1-1	CAISWTGGADEAFF
NA	TRBV27	TRBJ2-3	CASTTTSPYTDTQYF
TRBD1	TRBV7-6	TRBJ2-1	CASSSWTGPREQFF
NA	TRBV7-8	TRBJ2-4	CASSLELLKNIQYF
TRBD1	TRBV2	TRBJ1-4	CASSPRTGGEEKLFF
TRBD2	TRBV19	TRBJ2-5	CASSRLAGARGETQYF
TRBD1	TRBV13	TRBJ2-2	CASSRGDRGFPGELFF
NA	TRBV29-1	TRBJ1-4	CSVERTGLGEKLFF
NA	TRBV27	TRBJ2-5	CASSSNSETQYF
TRBD2	TRBV9	TRBJ2-5	CASTSAGGLGETQYF
TRBD1	TRBV6-6	TRBJ2-7	CASTPRKQGGSYEQYF
NA	TRBV5-1	TRBJ2-1	CASSLVGGLPYNEQFF
TRBD2	TRBV5-4	TRBJ2-7	CASSSPGLAGVFEQYF
NA	TRBV5-1	TRBJ1-1	CASSLWGSNTEAFF
NA	TRBV6-5	TRBJ1-6	CASTFTGTGSPLHF
NA	TRBV15	TRBJ2-4	CATSTRVGNIQYF
TRBD2	TRBV19	TRBJ2-2	CASSISGPAGGTGELFF
NA	TRBV28	TRBJ2-1	CASSSDRGPKNNEQFF
TRBD1	TRBV6-5	TRBJ1-2	CASSYFDRGYGYTF
NA	TRBV5-4	TRBJ1-1	CASSSQGKGGGGTEAFF
TRBD1	TRBV28	TRBJ2-7	CASSAGTGTYF
NA	TRBV6-5	TRBJ1-5	CASSDQDPWQPQHF
NA	TRBV10-1	TRBJ1-5	CASLAVISNQPQHF
NA	TRBV25-1	TRBJ2-7	CASSRTEEQYF
NA	TRBV7-8	TRBJ1-4	CASSLYWQANEKLFF
NA	TRBV10-1	TRBJ2-7	CASGPLECNEQYF
NA	TRBV12-5	TRBJ2-2	CASGLVVSGGELFF
NA	TRBV4-1	TRBJ1-5	CASSHLYRASNQPQHF
TRBD2	TRBV7-3	TRBJ2-1	CASSRSGSGEQFF
NA	TRBV5-6	TRBJ2-7	CASSLTPTGIYEQYF
NA	TRBV6-5	TRBJ2-3	CASRDKRAATDTQYF
TRBD2	TRBV15	TRBJ2-7	CATSRDGTSGRHEQYF
TRBD2	TRBV7-6	TRBJ2-4	CASSLVPSGGSLAKNIQYF
TRBD1	TRBV11-3	TRBJ1-6	CASSLEGPDRDDSPLHF